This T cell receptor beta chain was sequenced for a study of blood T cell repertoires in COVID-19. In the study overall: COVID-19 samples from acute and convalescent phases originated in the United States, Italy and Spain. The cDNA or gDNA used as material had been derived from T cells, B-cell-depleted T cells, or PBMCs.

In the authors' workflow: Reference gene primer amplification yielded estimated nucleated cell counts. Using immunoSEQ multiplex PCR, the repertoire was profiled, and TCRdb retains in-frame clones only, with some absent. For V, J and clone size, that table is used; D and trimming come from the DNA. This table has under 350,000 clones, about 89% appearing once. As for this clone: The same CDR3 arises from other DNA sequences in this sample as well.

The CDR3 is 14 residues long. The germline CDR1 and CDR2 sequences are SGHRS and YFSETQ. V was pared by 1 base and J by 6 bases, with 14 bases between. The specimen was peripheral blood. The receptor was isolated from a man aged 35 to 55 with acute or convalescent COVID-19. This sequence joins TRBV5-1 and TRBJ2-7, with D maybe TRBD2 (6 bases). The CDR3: CASSLNTGGAEQYF. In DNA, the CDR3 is TGCGCCAGCAGCTTGAATACCGGGGGAGCCGAGCAGTACTTC.